This T cell receptor beta chain was recorded in a study of beta chain features in type 1 diabetes. On this clone: What it recognizes is unknown.

The isolated RNA, all of it, was reverse transcribed, so expressed TCRB transcripts were what got sequenced. Profiled with immunoSEQ multiplex PCR; TCRdb holds only in-frame clones, not every one. The sample has hundreds of thousands of clones, 17% seen once. The length of the CDR3 is 15 residues. Trimming took off 0 bases at V and 2 bases at J, with 11 bases between the two ends. Looked up from germline, CDR1 is MNHEY and CDR2 is SMNVEV (reference sequence). Points from the study as a whole: Across all four CD4+ subsets, people with type 1 diabetes showed modestly shorter TCRB CDR3s. The analysis here could not establish whether HLA type shapes TCRB rearrangement.

The sequenced sample consisted of naive CD4+ T cells from blood. The V and J genes are TRBV27 and TRBJ2-7; D is tentatively TRBD1 or TRBD2 (5 bases each). The origin of this receptor is a woman aged 18-30 years in good health. As DNA, the CDR3 is TGTGCCAGCAGTTTATCGAGGGGTCCCACCTACGAGCAGTACTTC. This translates into CASSLSRGPTYEQYF.